This is a list of T cell receptor beta chains from one sample in a study of identical twins. Via MiXCR, TCRdb re-called the 5' RACE reads, giving one row per CDR3 protein. Of 1.5 million to 2 million distinct CDR3 sequences in the sample, under 35% were seen once. Input material: cord blood. These receptors originate from a newborn girl in good health. Both conserved end residues are part of each CDR3. D genes are given only for firm matches. Size tells how often a clone was seen (once, few, many) or the class of an expanded clone, and some rows leave it out.

>-|many|TRBJ2-1|TRBV6-1
CASSDRGNEQFF
TGTGCCAGCAGTGACAGGGGCAATGAGCAGTTCTTC
>TRBD2|-|TRBJ2-1|TRBV10-3
CAISESSGRFSDEQFF
TGTGCCATCAGTGAGTCTAGCGGGAGGTTTTCTGATGAGCAGTTCTTC
>-|-|TRBJ2-7|TRBV9
CASSLPDAPYEQYF
TGTGCCAGCAGCCTCCCGGACGCGCCCTACGAGCAGTACTTC
>-|few|TRBJ1-4|TRBV19
CASSEGTYEKLFF
TGTGCCAGTAGTGAGGGGACATATGAAAAACTGTTTTTT
>TRBD2|-|TRBJ2-1|TRBV6-5
CASSYNSGWYNEQFF
TGTGCCAGCAGTTACAATAGCGGGTGGTACAATGAGCAGTTCTTC
>TRBD1|-|TRBJ2-1|TRBV28
CASSHRYRGYNEQFF
TGTGCCAGCAGCCATCGGTACAGGGGCTACAATGAGCAGTTCTTC
>TRBD1|-|TRBJ1-6|TRBV19
CASSYRDRGDSPLHF
TGTGCCAGTAGCTACCGGGACAGGGGTGATTCACCCCTCCACTTT
>-|-|TRBJ2-2|TRBV12-3/TRBV12-4
CASSPRGPGELFF
TGTGCCAGCAGTCCCCGCGGGCCCGGGGAGCTGTTTTTT
>TRBD1|few|TRBJ2-3|TRBV29-1
CSVRQGGGTQYF
TGCAGCGTTAGACAGGGCGGCGGTACGCAGTATTTT
>TRBD1|few|TRBJ2-1|TRBV4-1
CASSQAARTGSYNEQFF
TGCGCCAGCAGCCAAGCAGCGAGGACAGGCTCCTACAATGAGCAGTTCTTC
>-|-|TRBJ1-1|TRBV7-9
CASSLLGRHTEAFF
TGTGCCAGCAGCTTACTCGGAAGGCACACTGAAGCTTTCTTT
>TRBD2|few|TRBJ2-1|TRBV6-1
CASTSGGTFF
TGTGCCAGTACTAGCGGGGGAACGTTCTTC
>-|few|TRBJ2-1|TRBV10-3
CAIRLAETYNEQFF
TGTGCCATCAGACTAGCTGAGACCTACAATGAGCAGTTCTTC
>-|-|TRBJ2-1|TRBV10-3
CATRQDYNEQFF
TGTGCCACCAGACAGGACTACAATGAGCAGTTCTTC
>-|few|TRBJ1-6|TRBV12-3/TRBV12-4
CASRGAGTHNSPLHF
TGTGCCAGCAGGGGAGCCGGGACCCATAATTCACCCCTCCACTTT
>TRBD1|once|TRBJ1-2|TRBV20-1
CSAVEGAGGYTF
TGCAGTGCTGTGGAGGGGGCGGGGGGCTACACCTTC
>TRBD2|-|TRBJ2-2|TRBV20-1
CSASPSGGTGELFF
TGCAGTGCTAGCCCTTCCGGGGGGACCGGGGAGCTGTTTTTT
>-|few|TRBJ2-3|TRBV20-1
CSAREEPTDTQYF
TGCAGTGCTAGAGAGGAGCCCACAGATACGCAGTATTTT
>-|-|TRBJ2-7|TRBV4-2
CASSHELLTYEQYF
TGTGCCAGCAGCCACGAACTCCTAACCTACGAGCAGTACTTC
>-|few|TRBJ2-4|TRBV28
CASSLSLGGLAKNIQYF
TGTGCCAGCAGTCTGTCGTTGGGGGGACTAGCCAAAAACATTCAGTACTTC
>TRBD1|once|TRBJ2-4|TRBV4-1
CASSLGRTGTIQYF
TGCGCCAGCAGCCTAGGAAGGACAGGGACCATTCAGTACTTC
>-|many|TRBJ2-1|TRBV3-1
CASSTLPPGTLDEQFF
TGTGCCAGCAGCACACTCCCCCCGGGAACTCTTGATGAGCAGTTCTTC
>-|-|TRBJ1-1|TRBV28
CVSSPAGQGGNTEAFF
TGTGTCAGCAGTCCCGCCGGCCAGGGCGGGAACACTGAAGCTTTCTTT
>-|many|TRBJ2-7|TRBV28
CASSLSQRDEQYF
TGTGCCAGCAGTTTATCTCAGCGGGACGAGCAGTACTTC
>-|many|TRBJ2-3|TRBV20-1
CSAGRGTDTQYF
TGCAGTGCTGGTAGAGGGACAGATACGCAGTATTTT
>-|-|TRBJ2-7|TRBV11-1
CASSNTGKASGAYNEQYF
TGTGCCAGCAGCAACACAGGGAAAGCGAGCGGGGCTTACAATGAGCAGTACTTC
>-|few|TRBJ2-7|TRBV9
CASSAESGNEQYF
TGTGCCAGCAGCGCGGAGTCTGGCAACGAGCAGTACTTC
>-|-|TRBJ2-3|TRBV5-1
CASSLALRSYPSGTDTQYF
TGCGCCAGCAGCTTGGCTCTGAGGTCCTACCCTTCGGGCACAGATACGCAGTATTTT
>-|few|TRBJ1-2|TRBV7-9
CASSGERNYGYTF
TGTGCCAGCAGCGGGGAACGGAACTATGGCTACACCTTC